The T cell receptor beta chain described here comes from a study of cytomegalovirus exposure and HLA in healthy donors. This CDR3 contains 16 residues. Germline CDR1 SGHTA, CDR2 FQGNSA. The V gene lost 4 bases and the J gene lost 11 bases, with 24 bases spanning the gap. Primers: 60 Vbeta forward and 13 Jbeta reverse. Method: immunoSEQ multiplex PCR; TCRdb's copy keeps in-frame clones and lacks some. The table records some 170,000 clones, 65% to 75% of them present only once. Sequencing was performed on PBMCs. The receptor comes from a human donor in good health. This chain joins TRBV7-2 and TRBJ1-5; perhaps TRBD1 as D (5 bases). The CDR3 DNA reads TGTGCCAGCAGCTCCTTCCAGGGATCTGTGGGCCCGTCCCAGCATTTT. Residues: CASSSFQGSVGPSQHF. The full variable domain, with the rest looked up from reference TRBV7-2 and TRBJ1-5, is GAGVSQSPSNKVTEKGKDVELRCDPISGHTALYWYRQSLGQGLEFLIYFQGNSAPDKSGLPSDRFSAERTGGSVSTLTIQRTQQEDSAVYLCASSSFQGSVGPSQHFGDGTRLSIL.